A selection of T cell receptor beta chains follows, all from one sample in a study of blood T cell repertoires in COVID-19. Clones were read by immunoSEQ multiplex PCR, and TCRdb kept only the in-frame ones, dropping some. The sample lists fewer than 300,000 clones, roughly nine tenths occurring once. The sequenced sample was peripheral blood. Receptor source: a woman younger than 45 with COVID-19, enrolled during active disease. Each CDR3 is given with its conserved first and last residue. D genes are given only for firm matches. Where a row states a size, it is once, few, many or the class of an expanded clone; other rows omit it.

>-|TRBV15|TRBJ2-1|TRBD2
CATRWRGGPDEQFF
TGTGCCACCAGATGGCGGGGGGGCCCTGATGAGCAGTTCTTC
>few|TRBV2|TRBJ1-2|-
CAGRTQDYGYTF
TGTGCCGGGCGAACGCAAGACTATGGCTACACCTTC
>-|TRBV9|TRBJ2-2|TRBD2
CASSEPTSGAGELFF
TGTGCCAGCAGCGAACCGACTAGCGGAGCCGGGGAGCTGTTTTTT
>-|TRBV6-1|TRBJ2-7|-
CASSEHAGIPQGEQYF
TGTGCCAGCAGTGAACACGCGGGGATCCCCCAAGGGGAGCAGTACTTC
>-|TRBV9|TRBJ2-7|-
CASSVGPLGYEQYF
TGTGCCAGCAGCGTAGGCCCACTAGGTTACGAGCAGTACTTC
>-|TRBV5-6|TRBJ2-2|-
CASHSPGLATTGELFF
TGTGCCAGCCACTCCCCCGGGCTAGCGACGACCGGGGAGCTGTTTTTT
>-|TRBV30|TRBJ1-4|TRBD1
CAWSVTGGSEKLFF
TGTGCCTGGAGTGTAACAGGGGGGAGCGAAAAACTGTTTTTT
>-|TRBV10-1|TRBJ2-3|-
CASSTGYSTDTQYF
TGCGCCAGCTCCACAGGGTACAGCACAGATACGCAGTATTTT
>-|TRBV19|TRBJ1-2|TRBD1
CASSENSGTGDYGYTF
TGTGCCAGTAGCGAAAACTCCGGGACAGGTGACTATGGCTACACCTTC
>-|TRBV7-2|TRBJ2-5|-
CASSSEGGRGTQYF
TGTGCCAGCAGCTCAGAGGGGGGGCGGGGGACCCAGTACTTC
>-|TRBV10-1|TRBJ1-1|TRBD1
CASSFSTGGFAEAFF
TGCGCCAGCTCCTTTTCGACAGGGGGGTTCGCTGAAGCTTTCTTT
>-|TRBV7-8|TRBJ2-7|TRBD1
CASSLVQGANEQYF
TGTGCCAGCAGCTTAGTACAGGGGGCTAACGAGCAGTACTTC
>-|TRBV4-2|TRBJ2-2|-
CASRSATRVPGELFF
TGTGCCAGCAGGAGCGCGACCCGGGTACCCGGGGAGCTGTTTTTT
>-|TRBV6-1|TRBJ1-2|-
CASSEQGIRGYTF
TGTGCCAGCAGTGAACAGGGGATTCGGGGCTACACCTTC
>-|TRBV19|TRBJ2-1|-
CASSQTQGYEQFF
TGTGCCAGTAGTCAGACTCAGGGCTATGAGCAGTTCTTC
>-|TRBV4-1|TRBJ2-7|-
CASSQGRAGEQYF
TGCGCCAGCAGCCAAGGCCGGGCGGGAGAGCAGTACTTC
>-|TRBV24-1|TRBJ2-2|-
CATSDLPVAGELFF
TGTGCCACCAGTGATTTGCCTGTCGCCGGGGAGCTGTTTTTT
>-|TRBV5-4|TRBJ2-2|TRBD1
CASTSRRDREGGWTGELFF
TGTGCCAGCACCTCCCGTCGGGACAGGGAAGGTGGCTGGACCGGGGAGCTGTTTTTT
>-|TRBV5-6|TRBJ1-2|TRBD1
CASSLGQGAYGYTF
TGTGCCAGCAGCTTGGGGCAGGGGGCCTATGGCTACACCTTC
>few|TRBV11-2|TRBJ2-1|-
CASSEYRAGGNEQFF
TGTGCCAGCAGCGAGTACAGGGCTGGTGGGAATGAGCAGTTCTTC
>once|TRBV11-2|TRBJ2-5|TRBD2
CASSHPLSGLAGTQYF
TGTGCCAGCAGCCATCCCCTTAGTGGACTAGCAGGGACCCAGTACTTC
>-|TRBV30|TRBJ2-1|TRBD2
CAWDVTSGGANEQFF
TGTGCCTGGGATGTTACTAGCGGGGGGGCCAATGAGCAGTTCTTC
>-|TRBV6-5|TRBJ2-4|TRBD1
CASSYRDRADIQYF
TGTGCCAGCAGTTACCGGGACAGGGCTGACATTCAGTACTTC
>few|TRBV24-1|TRBJ2-3|-
CATSGLYGTDTQYF
TGTGCCACCAGTGGCCTTTACGGGACAGATACGCAGTATTTT